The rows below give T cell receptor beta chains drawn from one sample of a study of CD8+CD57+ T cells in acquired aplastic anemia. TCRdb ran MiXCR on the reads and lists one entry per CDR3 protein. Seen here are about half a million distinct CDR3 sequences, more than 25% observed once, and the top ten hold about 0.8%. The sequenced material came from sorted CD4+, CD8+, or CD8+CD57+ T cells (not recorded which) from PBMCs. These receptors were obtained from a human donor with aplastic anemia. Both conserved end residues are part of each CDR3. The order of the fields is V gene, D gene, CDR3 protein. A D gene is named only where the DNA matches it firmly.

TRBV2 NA CASRKDGRLTDEQYF
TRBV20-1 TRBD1 CSARDRGRETQYF
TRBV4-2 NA CASSHGRAWSYQPQHF
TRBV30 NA CAWSVLGIEYEQYF
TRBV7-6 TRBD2 CASSGPLAGHQSSYNEQFF
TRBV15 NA CATSRDPGVGLRLETQHF
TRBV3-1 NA CPSTQWPDGNTIYF
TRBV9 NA CASSVTREIGNTIYF
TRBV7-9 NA CASSGAGADNSPLHF
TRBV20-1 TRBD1 CSARSGQGNSPLHF
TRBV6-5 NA CASSSGRPNYGYTF
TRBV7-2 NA CASSPVPYQPQHF
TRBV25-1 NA CASSEWILGWKLIETQYF
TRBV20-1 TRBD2 CSASSATSGNYEQYF
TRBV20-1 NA CSAPRGGRTEAFF
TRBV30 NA CAWEPGRDSPLHF
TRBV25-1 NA CASNQQGDGYTF
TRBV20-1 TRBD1 CSARTDRVFTEAFF
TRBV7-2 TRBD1 CASSSDRDTQYF
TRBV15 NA CATSRDKSYEQYF
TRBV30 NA CAWSVGVDQPQHF
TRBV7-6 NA CASSQANEKLFF
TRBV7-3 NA CASQGLVRNEQFF
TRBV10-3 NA CAISEAGDRSYEQYF
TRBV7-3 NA CASRLDGSRGYTF
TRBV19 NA CASSRGTEQFF
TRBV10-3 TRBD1 CAISGGQGGFGYGYTF
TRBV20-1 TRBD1 CSAQQGAVNSPLHF
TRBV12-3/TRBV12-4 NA CASSLEAEKLFF
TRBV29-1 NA CSVASGLLSEQYF
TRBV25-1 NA CASSARAQTNTEAFF
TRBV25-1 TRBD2 CASSLGASGNEQFF
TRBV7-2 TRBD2 CASSLDGTSGAYEQYF
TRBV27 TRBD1 CASRDRVDSPLHF
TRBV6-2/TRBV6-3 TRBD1 CASRDRASDYGYTF
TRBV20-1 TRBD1 CSASHQTGGGYTF